In this sample, the clone carrying this T cell receptor (beta chain) turned up once. The sample comes from a study of T cells in Graves' hyperthyroidism and ophthalmopathy. Orbital computed tomography, thyroid ultrasound, serum thyroxine and TRAb, and clinical symptoms together informed the diagnoses. Amplified TCR beta CDR3 regions came from RNA transcripts. Primed by the HTBI set, a first-round RT-PCR was run on the TCR CDR3. TCRdb reprocessed the multiplex PCR reads with MiXCR, giving one entry per CDR3 protein. The sample lists about 770,000 distinct CDR3 sequences; about 17% were seen once. CDR1 MNHNS and CDR2 SASEGT come from the germline V gene. The CDR3 is made up of 16 amino acids. The V gene end was trimmed by 5 bases and the J gene end by 1 base; junction bases not matched to a gene: 10.

The receptor was derived from a woman between 45 and 60 years old with Graves' hyperthyroidism that later progressed to Graves' ophthalmopathy. This chain uses TRBV6-1 with TRBJ2-5; 7 positions match TRBD1. Sequencing was carried out using blood. In DNA form, the CDR3 reads TGTGCCAGCAGTCGCCGACAGGGAGAAATCCAAGAGACCCAGTACTTC. Translated: CASSRRQGEIQETQYF.